This T cell receptor (beta chain) came from a study of OX40 agonist ivuxolimab in advanced cancers. As for the study more broadly: The costimulatory receptor OX40 (CD134) was targeted by ivuxolimab, a fully human IgG2 agonistic monoclonal antibody. Prior anti-PD-1, anti-PD-L1 or anti-CTLA-4 therapy was permitted, and less than 45% of dose-escalation patients had received checkpoint inhibitors. Intravenous ivuxolimab was administered to patients every 2 weeks at six dose levels: 0.01, 0.1, 0.3, 1.5, 3 and 10 mg/kg. A male proportion of almost 85% and a mean age of about 60 years, ranging from roughly 23 to 90, were recorded for the dose-escalation cohort. Peripheral TCRbeta sequencing aimed to test whether ivuxolimab altered TCR sequence diversity and caused clonal T-cell expansion. Of the approximately 54 patients in dose escalation, about 20 had hepatocellular carcinoma, approximately 15 had melanoma, 9 had renal cell carcinoma and 9 had head and neck cancer. Partial responses occurred in three dose-escalation patients: two with cutaneous melanoma and one with hepatocellular carcinoma. The paper covers the monotherapy dose-escalation part of the phase I ivuxolimab trial, which included N ≈ 50 patients. The study at large found these results: At doses of 0.1 to 3.0 mg/kg, clonal expansion of both CD4+ and CD8+ blood T cells was observed from baseline to week 6. In the 0.1-3.0 mg/kg groups, partial responders were among the patients with the lowest normalized peripheral clonal expansion, particularly in CD8+ T cells. The antigen specificity of the clonally expanded peripheral T cells was not determined. Low levels of normalized T-cell clonal expansion were also seen in some patients who did not respond. After ivuxolimab, CD8+ T cells had more expanded clones than CD4+ T cells on average.

Genomic DNA was isolated from the sorted cells so that the TCRbeta CDR3 region could be sequenced. TCRbeta CDR3 regions were sequenced using the immunoSEQ Assay. The table comes from immuneACCESS by way of TCRdb, which keeps in-frame sequences with V and J called. Part of the clones is missing from these tables; in studies checked, under half for an unresolved V gene and the rest for unknown reasons. In this sample the table shows roughly 99,000 clones, 80% to 95% of which occur a single time. Approximately 1.1% of the sample is held by the ten biggest clonotypes. Patients with a history of autoimmune disease or receiving systemic immunosuppression were excluded from the trial. Peripheral blood for TCR sequencing was collected from all dose cohorts at baseline, on cycle 4 day 1, and on cycle 7 day 1. The samples were taken from a phase I, first-in-human, multicenter, open-label dose-escalation trial of ivuxolimab. Adults with locally advanced or metastatic melanoma, renal cell carcinoma, hepatocellular carcinoma or head and neck squamous cell carcinoma were enrolled in the trial. Before TCR sequencing, CD4+ T cells and CD8+ T cells from peripheral blood were sorted into separate populations.

Its CDR3 holds 16 amino acids, cysteine through phenylalanine. The only DNA kept is the CDR3, 48 bases in frame from the first base. Relative to germline, V is missing 3 bases and J is missing 3 bases, with 7 bases of the junction outside any gene match. Reading the germline V gene gives CDR1 SGHAT and CDR2 FQNNGV. Of note for this clone: Its specific antigen is unknown. No base qualities exist here, and no much larger clone lies one base off it.

This sequence uses TRBV11-2 and TRBJ2-3, with 9 bases in between that match TRBD1. Specimen: CD4+ or CD8+ T cells sorted from blood, collected in a trial of the OX40 agonist ivuxolimab. This TCR was recovered from an adult with an advanced solid tumor such as melanoma, head and neck, liver or kidney cancer. The DNA reads as follows: TGTGCCAGCAGCTTCTCTACCGGGACAGGGACAGATACGCAGTATTTT. It is translated as CASSFSTGTGTDTQYF.